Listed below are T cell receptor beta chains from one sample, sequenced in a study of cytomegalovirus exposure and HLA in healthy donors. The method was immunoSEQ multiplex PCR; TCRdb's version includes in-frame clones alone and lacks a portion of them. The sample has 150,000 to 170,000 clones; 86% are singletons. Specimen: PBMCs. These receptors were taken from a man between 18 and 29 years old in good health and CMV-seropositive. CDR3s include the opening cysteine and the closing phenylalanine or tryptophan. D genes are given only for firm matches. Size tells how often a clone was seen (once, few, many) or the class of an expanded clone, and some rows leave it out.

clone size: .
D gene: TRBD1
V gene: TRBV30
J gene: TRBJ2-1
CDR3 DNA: TGTGCCTGGAGTGCCCTGGACCTCTTACGGGGACAGCCCTACAATGAGCAGTTCTTC
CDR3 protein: CAWSALDLLRGQPYNEQFF

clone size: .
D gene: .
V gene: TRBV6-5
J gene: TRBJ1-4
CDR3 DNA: TGTGCCACCATGCGGGGCCACAATGAAAAACTGTTTTTT
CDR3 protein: CATMRGHNEKLFF

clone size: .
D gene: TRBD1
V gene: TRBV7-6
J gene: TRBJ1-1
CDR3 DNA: TGTGCCAGCAGCAACTCCGGGACAGGGGACACTGAAGCTTTCTTT
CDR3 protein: CASSNSGTGDTEAFF

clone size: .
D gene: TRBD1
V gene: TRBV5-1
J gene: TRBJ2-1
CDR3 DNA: TGCGCCAGCAGCTCCGACAGGGGAGAGGTTGGCTCCTACAATGAGCAGTTCTTC
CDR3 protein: CASSSDRGEVGSYNEQFF

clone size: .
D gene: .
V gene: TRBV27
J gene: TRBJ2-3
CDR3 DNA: TGTGCCAGCAGGTCCTCGGCAGATACGCAGTATTTT
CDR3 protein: CASRSSADTQYF

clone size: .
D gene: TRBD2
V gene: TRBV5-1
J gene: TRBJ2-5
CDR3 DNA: TGCGCCAGCAGCCCTAGGACTAGCGGGACCCAAGAGACCCAGTACTTC
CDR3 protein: CASSPRTSGTQETQYF

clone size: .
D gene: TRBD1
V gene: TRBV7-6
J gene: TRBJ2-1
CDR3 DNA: TGTGCCAGCAGCTTAGCCGGGACAGGGGGCGGTGAGCAGTTCTTC
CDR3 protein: CASSLAGTGGGEQFF

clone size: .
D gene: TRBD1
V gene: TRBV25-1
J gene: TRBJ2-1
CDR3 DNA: TGTGCCAGCCGGGACAGGGGATGGAATGAGCAGTTCTTC
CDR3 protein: CASRDRGWNEQFF

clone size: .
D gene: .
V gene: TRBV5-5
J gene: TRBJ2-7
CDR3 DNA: TGTGCCAGCAGCCCGGTTTTGGGCCCCTACGAGCAGTACTTC
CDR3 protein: CASSPVLGPYEQYF

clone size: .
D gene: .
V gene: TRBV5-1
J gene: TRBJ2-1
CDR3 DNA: TGCGCCAGCAGCTTGGCCGTGGGAGTTGGCAATGAGCAGTTCTTC
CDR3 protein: CASSLAVGVGNEQFF

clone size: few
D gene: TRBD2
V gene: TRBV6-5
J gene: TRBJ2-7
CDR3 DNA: TGTGCCAGCAGTTCCCCACGGACTAGCTCCTACGAGCAGTACTTC
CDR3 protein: CASSSPRTSSYEQYF